This is a list of T cell receptor beta chains from one sample in a study of shared clonotypes between healthy human individuals. Using immunoSEQ multiplex PCR, the repertoire was profiled, and TCRdb retains in-frame clones only, with some absent. The sample holds about 2 million clones; about 95% are singletons and the top ten take more than 0.95%. Material for sequencing was naive CD8+ T cells sorted from blood. Receptor source: a man in his late teens or twenties in good health. Both conserved end residues are trimmed from each CDR3. Fields, in order: clone size, J gene, V gene, CDR3 protein. Only part of the rows carry a size: once, few, many, or a class if the clone is expanded.

clone_size: .
j_call: TRBJ2-7
v_call: TRBV5-8
cdr3_aa: ASSSGTKPSLEEQY

clone_size: .
j_call: TRBJ1-1
v_call: TRBV5-6
cdr3_aa: ASSLSITEGTEAF

clone_size: .
j_call: TRBJ1-1
v_call: TRBV9
cdr3_aa: ASSQTGDEAF

clone_size: once
j_call: TRBJ1-4
v_call: TRBV5-6
cdr3_aa: ASSFQGGVLF

clone_size: .
j_call: TRBJ1-6
v_call: TRBV28
cdr3_aa: ASRSADDTDSPLH

clone_size: .
j_call: TRBJ2-3
v_call: TRBV9
cdr3_aa: ASSYRTDTQY

clone_size: .
j_call: TRBJ1-5
v_call: TRBV7-2
cdr3_aa: ASSLVATGGPNQPQH

clone_size: .
j_call: TRBJ2-1
v_call: TRBV7-2
cdr3_aa: ASSQDPSYNEQF

clone_size: .
j_call: TRBJ1-6
v_call: TRBV4-1
cdr3_aa: ASSQTTFPSNSPLH

clone_size: .
j_call: TRBJ1-1
v_call: TRBV19
cdr3_aa: ASSPGGFTEAF

clone_size: .
j_call: TRBJ2-1
v_call: TRBV30
cdr3_aa: AWNRAGGVYNEQF

clone_size: .
j_call: TRBJ1-5
v_call: TRBV13
cdr3_aa: ASSQGDNQPQH

clone_size: .
j_call: TRBJ2-7
v_call: TRBV6-1
cdr3_aa: ASSEVGSSYEQY

clone_size: .
j_call: TRBJ2-5
v_call: TRBV10-1
cdr3_aa: ASRALYREIGETQY

clone_size: once
j_call: TRBJ2-7
v_call: TRBV5-6
cdr3_aa: ASSQATSGRSEQY

clone_size: .
j_call: TRBJ2-4
v_call: TRBV10-3
cdr3_aa: AISDGVLWGKV

clone_size: .
j_call: TRBJ2-4
v_call: TRBV30
cdr3_aa: AWSPTPGWAEY

clone_size: .
j_call: TRBJ2-7
v_call: TRBV7-6
cdr3_aa: ASSLGAIAGGHHEQY

clone_size: .
j_call: TRBJ1-1
v_call: TRBV6-1
cdr3_aa: ASRGRNDRNTEAF

clone_size: .
j_call: TRBJ1-1
v_call: TRBV5-6
cdr3_aa: ASSLNYDALNTEAF

clone_size: .
j_call: TRBJ2-4
v_call: TRBV18
cdr3_aa: ASSPSPPGPLAKNIQY

clone_size: few
j_call: TRBJ1-2
v_call: TRBV6-1
cdr3_aa: ASSEAYGRYGYT

clone_size: .
j_call: TRBJ2-3
v_call: TRBV13
cdr3_aa: ASSFSGTGGRWTDTQY

clone_size: .
j_call: TRBJ2-7
v_call: TRBV5-4
cdr3_aa: ASSLAAENEQY

clone_size: .
j_call: TRBJ2-3
v_call: TRBV19
cdr3_aa: ASSMLGITDTQY

clone_size: .
j_call: TRBJ2-7
v_call: TRBV28
cdr3_aa: ASSLTGDNEQY

clone_size: once
j_call: TRBJ1-5
v_call: TRBV5-8
cdr3_aa: ASSFGDGNQPQH

clone_size: .
j_call: TRBJ2-7
v_call: TRBV10-3
cdr3_aa: AISPGQGYEQY

clone_size: .
j_call: TRBJ2-7
v_call: TRBV19
cdr3_aa: ASSPQGEGYEQY

clone_size: .
j_call: TRBJ2-1
v_call: TRBV19
cdr3_aa: ASSVLAGVYNEQF

clone_size: .
j_call: TRBJ1-2
v_call: TRBV4-1
cdr3_aa: ASSSAGGDYGYT

clone_size: .
j_call: TRBJ2-7
v_call: TRBV11-2
cdr3_aa: ASSPLVGLYEQY

clone_size: .
j_call: TRBJ2-7
v_call: TRBV5-6
cdr3_aa: ASSLDAGQGFYEQY

clone_size: .
j_call: TRBJ2-1
v_call: TRBV19
cdr3_aa: ASSIAGTGSFNEQF

clone_size: .
j_call: TRBJ2-1
v_call: TRBV5-4
cdr3_aa: ASSLALGGSVPNEQF

clone_size: .
j_call: TRBJ2-3
v_call: TRBV9
cdr3_aa: ASSGVNGNTDTQY

clone_size: .
j_call: TRBJ2-5
v_call: TRBV2
cdr3_aa: ASTSVLAGTQY

clone_size: .
j_call: TRBJ1-5
v_call: TRBV7-9
cdr3_aa: ASSLDLEPQH

clone_size: .
j_call: TRBJ1-2
v_call: TRBV6-6
cdr3_aa: ASSYSRVLGYGYT

clone_size: .
j_call: TRBJ2-3
v_call: TRBV4-3
cdr3_aa: ASSQDDPDTQY

clone_size: .
j_call: TRBJ1-2
v_call: TRBV7-9
cdr3_aa: ASSLEGQGAYGYT

clone_size: .
j_call: TRBJ2-7
v_call: TRBV5-6
cdr3_aa: ASSAGTATPYEQY

clone_size: .
j_call: TRBJ2-1
v_call: TRBV7-6
cdr3_aa: ASTPSGAYNEQF

clone_size: .
j_call: TRBJ2-6
v_call: TRBV30
cdr3_aa: AWTGEYTGANVLT

clone_size: once
j_call: TRBJ2-7
v_call: TRBV27
cdr3_aa: ASSSGTASYEQY

clone_size: .
j_call: TRBJ2-7
v_call: TRBV6-5
cdr3_aa: ASKGTPSYEQY

clone_size: .
j_call: TRBJ1-5
v_call: TRBV27
cdr3_aa: ASSFSGGKQPQH

clone_size: .
j_call: TRBJ2-3
v_call: TRBV7-9
cdr3_aa: ASSLPRGSTDTQY

clone_size: .
j_call: TRBJ2-1
v_call: TRBV20-1
cdr3_aa: SAETLNEQF

clone_size: .
j_call: TRBJ2-7
v_call: TRBV18
cdr3_aa: ASSPGQGGHEQY

clone_size: .
j_call: TRBJ2-7
v_call: TRBV7-6
cdr3_aa: ASSFEQGAQEQY

clone_size: .
j_call: TRBJ2-1
v_call: TRBV13
cdr3_aa: ASTPRAGWEQF

clone_size: .
j_call: TRBJ1-1
v_call: TRBV7-7
cdr3_aa: ASSLSTGGIAF

clone_size: .
j_call: TRBJ2-7
v_call: TRBV11-2
cdr3_aa: ASEGAIGSYEQY

clone_size: .
j_call: TRBJ2-6
v_call: TRBV9
cdr3_aa: ASSAWETFSGANVLT